The clone carrying this T cell receptor (beta chain) was counted a single time. Its antigen remains unknown. Through a sample-barcoded 5' primer and a J-beta primer mix, a second PCR was run for roughly 7 to 12 cycles. A template-switch adaptor with 12 random nucleotides tagged each cDNA molecule. Paired-end reads containing CDR3 totaled no fewer than 3 million for each sample. TCRdb reprocessed the 5' RACE reads with MiXCR, giving one entry per CDR3 protein. The sample lists 800,000 to 950,000 distinct CDR3 sequences, around 46% occurring once. These data originate in a study of blood T cells in healthy people across ages. Study-wide results and limits: With age, beta diversity per million T cells declined roughly linearly, significantly by 40.

The CDR3 is 15 residues long. Losses at the gene ends were 0 bases for V and 8 bases for J; bases not matched to a gene: 8. CDR1 is SGDLS, CDR2 YYNGEE, per germline. The chain uses TRBV9 and TRBJ1-2, with 9 positions matching TRBD1. Specimen: blood. The sequence was obtained from a young man in good health. The CDR3 DNA is TGTGCCAGCAGCGTAGGCTTGACAGGGGGTAGCGGCTACACCTTC. This translates into CASSVGLTGGSGYTF.